This T cell receptor beta chain originates from a study of cytomegalovirus exposure and HLA in healthy donors. Whole-study results and caveats: The investigators catalogued 150 to 200 TCR beta chains as cytomegalovirus-associated. In vitro experiments confirmed that a few CMV-associated chains were specific for CMV antigens.

This CDR3 spans 20 amino acids. The germline V gene has CDR1 MGHRA and CDR2 YSYEKL. Trimming at V came to 4 bases and at J to 1 base, leaving 17 bases not matched to a gene. A word on this clone: What it recognizes is unknown.

TCRdb's table, derived via immunoSEQ multiplex PCR, lists solely in-frame clones and lacks some. The sample lists some 75,000 clones, 95% to 97% seen once, with 1.3% in the top ten. Sequencing used PBMCs. J is TRBJ2-1 and V is TRBV4-1; 9 nucleotides match TRBD2. This TCR was recovered from a woman aged 18-29 years in good health and CMV-seronegative. This CDR3 is CASSLGLASFLGGSYNEQFF. CDR3 in DNA: TGCGCCAGCAGCCTCGGACTAGCGTCGTTTTTAGGAGGGTCCTACAATGAGCAGTTCTTC.